This T cell receptor beta chain is drawn from a study of T-cell memory formation after mild COVID-19. Study-level information: Largely, TCR clusters stayed within a single donor. The study's findings and limits: Prior to infection, memory already included some responding clones, suggesting cross-reactive memory joined. The study found contracting CD4+ clones mainly in CM and EM and contracting CD8+ clones in EMRA.

Points on this clonotype: Its specificity is not known.

TCRdb itself ran the 5' RACE reads through MiXCR, one entry per CDR3 protein. This repertoire shows fewer than 450,000 distinct CDR3 sequences, 20% to 30% found once; its top ten account for around 8.1%. The CDR3 covers 15 residues. With V trimmed by 4 bases and J by 9 bases, 8 bases remained unmatched. The TCR originated in an adult woman who had mild COVID-19 (a few samples of this study predate the infection). Cell type and time point are not known. The chain uses TRBV12-3 or TRBV12-4 and TRBJ2-1; 11 bases agree with TRBD1. The sequenced sample was PBMCs or a T cell subset sorted from them (not recorded which). CDR3 sequence reads: CASSYSGQGVPEQFF. DNA for the CDR3: TGTGCCAGCAGTTACTCGGGACAGGGGGTACCTGAGCAGTTCTTC.